Listed here are 18 T cell receptor beta chains from one sample, sequenced in a study of blood T cell repertoires in COVID-19. Generated by immunoSEQ multiplex PCR, the TCRdb table keeps only in-frame clones and is missing some. Altogether 230,000 or so clones are present, approximately 90% being singletons, with the ten largest covering approximately 2.5%. What was sequenced was PBMCs or T cells enriched from blood (not recorded which). All receptors come from a woman between 35 and 50 years old with acute COVID-19.

The J gene is TRBJ2-2, the V gene TRBV6-2 or TRBV6-3, with D maybe TRBD2 (7 bases). Germline assignment: CDR1 MNHEY and CDR2 SVGEGT. The CDR3 has 14 residues. Trimming took off 6 bases at V and 3 bases at J, with 11 bases between the two ends. Here the CDR3 reads CASSRGGDTGELFF. CDR3 sequence (DNA): TGTGCCAGCAGCAGGGGAGGGGACACCGGGGAGCTGTTTTTT.

This clone has only one observation. The chain uses TRBV14 and TRBJ1-1, with 8 bases that match TRBD1. CDR1 and CDR2 from the germline V gene are SGHDN and FVKESK. The junction had 7 bases not matched to a gene; V was cut back by 1 base and J by 6 bases. The CDR3 consists of 15 residues. CDR3 bases: TGTGCCAGCAGCCAAGTTACAGGGGGTATCGCTGAAGCTTTCTTT. It specifies CASSQVTGGIAEAFF.

V and J are TRBV14 and TRBJ1-2, with no clear D. Trimming took off 4 bases at V and 4 bases at J, with 13 bases between the two ends. CDR1 SGHDN and CDR2 FVKESK come from the germline V gene. The CDR3 contains 14 residues. The CDR3 here is CASSPERGTYGYTF. CDR3 DNA sequence: TGTGCCAGCAGCCCCGAAAGAGGAACCTATGGCTACACCTTC.

Here the CDR3 reads CASSVVSTGGGYTF. The CDR3 DNA reads TGTGCCAGCAGCGTAGTCTCGACAGGGGGTGGCTACACCTTC. The chain employs TRBV9 and TRBJ1-2; TRBD1 agrees at 9 bases. V lost 0 bases to trimming and J lost 7 bases; unmatched junction nucleotides: 4. CDR1 is SGDLS and CDR2 is YYNGEE in the germline V gene. The CDR3 totals 14 residues. The whole variable domain, remainder taken from reference TRBV9 and TRBJ1-2, is DSGVTQTPKHLITATGQRVTLRCSPRSGDLSVYWYQQSLDQGLQFLIQYYNGEERAKGNILERFSAQQFPDLHSELNLSSLELGDSALYFCASSVVSTGGGYTFGSGTRLTVV.

The chain employs TRBV24-1 and TRBJ2-5; no clear D. Germline lookup yields CDR1 KGHDR and CDR2 SFDVKD. This CDR3 comprises 14 residues. The V end was cut by 1 base, the J end by 5 bases, with 10 bases between. The CDR3 region has the DNA TGTGCCACCAGTGATTTTGGATTCGGGGAGACCCAGTACTTC. It yields the protein CATSDFGFGETQYF.

The chain employs TRBV5-6 and TRBJ2-6; D unclear. Germline loops: CDR1 SGHDT, CDR2 YYEEEE. This CDR3 is 17 amino acids long. V lost 1 base, J lost 0 bases, and 11 bases lay in between. The DNA of the CDR3 is TGTGCCAGCAGCTTGATCTGGTTCGGCTCTGGGGCCAACGTCCTGACTTTC. As protein: CASSLIWFGSGANVLTF.

The chain uses TRBV24-1 and TRBJ2-2; 9 bases line up with TRBD1. The V and J ends lost 3 bases and 4 bases, in that order; junction bases with no gene match: 5. This CDR3 contains 16 residues. CDR1 KGHDR and CDR2 SFDVKD come from the germline V gene. CDR3 region: CATSDPGQGPTGELFF. In DNA form, the CDR3 reads TGTGCCACCAGTGATCCGGGACAGGGCCCCACCGGGGAGCTGTTTTTT.

V gene TRBV4-2 combines with J gene TRBJ2-2; D not certain. The germline V gene encodes CDR1 LGHNA and CDR2 YNFKEQ. Trimming removed 4 bases at V and 5 bases at J, with 5 bases between. The CDR3 totals 12 residues. CDR3 coding DNA: TGTGCCAGCAGCCGGCCAACCGGGGAGCTGTTTTTT. Protein sequence: CASSRPTGELFF.

A few counts support this clone. The chain couples TRBV12-3 or TRBV12-4 to TRBJ1-1; D is unclear. The CDR3 is 11 residues long. The germline V and J ends were trimmed by 2 bases and 8 bases, with 6 bases remaining between them. The CDR3 DNA reads as TGTGCCAGCAGTTTACAACAGGAAGCTTTCTTT. Its protein is CASSLQQEAFF.

The J gene is TRBJ2-5, the V gene TRBV6-2 or TRBV6-3; no firm D call. The CDR3 has 12 residues. V was shortened by 5 bases and J by 7 bases, with 11 bases between the two germline ends. CDR1 is MNHEY, CDR2 SVGEGT, per germline. The CDR3 DNA reads as TGTGCCAGCAGTCCGGATCGAGGGACCCAGTACTTC. Translated, it gives CASSPDRGTQYF.

The rearrangement uses TRBV6-1 and TRBJ1-5; 8 bases line up with TRBD1. The germline gives CDR1 MNHNS, CDR2 SASEGT. V was clipped by 3 bases and J by 7 bases; unmatched bases: 5. The CDR3 has 14 amino acids. CDR3: CASSDWQGAQPQHF. CDR3 nucleotide sequence: TGTGCCAGCAGTGATTGGCAGGGGGCCCAGCCCCAGCATTTT.

The chain has TRBV27 and TRBJ1-2; a weak D match, TRBD1 (6 bases). This CDR3 spans 16 amino acids. Per germline, CDR1 MNHEY and CDR2 SMNVEV (reference sequence). The V and J ends lost 3 bases and 1 base respectively, with 15 bases between them. The CDR3 bases are TGTGCCAGCAGTTTCTATACCGCCAGGGGTAACTATGGCTACACCTTC. This encodes CASSFYTARGNYGYTF.

The rearrangement joins TRBV5-1 to TRBJ1-1; D may be TRBD1 (6 bases). This CDR3 is built from 15 residues. Germline-derived CDR1 and CDR2 are SGHRS and YFSETQ. V was cut by 0 bases and J by 4 bases, with 13 bases left in between. The CDR3 loop is CASSLAGGPGTEAFF. The CDR3 DNA reads as TGCGCCAGCAGCTTGGCGGGGGGGCCGGGCACTGAAGCTTTCTTT.

The chain is built from TRBV27 and TRBJ1-6, with D perhaps matching TRBD1 (5 bases). Germline V gene sequence: CDR1 MNHEY, CDR2 SMNVEV (reference sequence). Trimming took 2 bases from V and 5 from J, leaving 7 bases between them. CDR3 length: 14 residues. CDR3 in amino acids: CASSLRGDNSPLHF. The CDR3 nucleotides read TGTGCCAGCAGTTTAAGGGGTGATAATTCACCCCTCCACTTT.

The chain is built from TRBV5-1 and TRBJ1-1; possible D gene TRBD1, 6 bases. The germline V gene has CDR1 SGHRS and CDR2 YFSETQ. The CDR3 runs 15 residues. V was pared by 0 bases and J by 0 bases, with 9 bases between. The CDR3 sequence is CASSLVGQMNTEAFF. Written as DNA, the CDR3 is TGCGCCAGCAGCTTGGTCGGACAGATGAACACTGAAGCTTTCTTT.

The chain recombines TRBV7-2 with TRBJ2-7; 8 bases are a match to TRBD2. CDR1 and CDR2 (germline): SGHTA, FQGNSA. CDR3 size: 15 residues. With 2 bases clipped from V and 0 bases from J, the junction kept 3 bases outside the gene matches. The CDR3 DNA sequence: TGTGCCAGCAGCTTAACTAGCGGACCCTCCTACGAGCAGTACTTC. Residues: CASSLTSGPSYEQYF.

CDR3 DNA sequence: TGTGCCAGCAACCGGGTGGTTGGAACTGAAGCTTTCTTT. This codes for CASNRVVGTEAFF. This chain links TRBV2 with TRBJ1-1, with unresolved D. Germline CDR1 reads SNHLY; CDR2 reads FYNNEI. The CDR3 spans 13 residues. Trimming pared 7 bases from V and 5 bases from J, leaving 14 bases between. Using reference TRBV2 and TRBJ1-1 for the parts outside the CDR3, the full variable domain is EPEVTQTPSHQVTQMGQEVILRCVPISNHLYFYWYRQILGQKVEFLVSFYNNEISEKSEIFDDQFSVERPDGSNFTLKIRSTKLEDSAMYFCASNRVVGTEAFFGQGTRLTVV.

The rearrangement joins TRBV7-2 to TRBJ1-6; D remains unclear. This CDR3 has 14 amino acids. Trimming cost V 5 bases and J 3 bases, with 8 bases left between them. CDR1 SGHTA and CDR2 FQGNSA come from the germline V gene. The CDR3 nucleotides read TGTGCCAGCAGCCATGAGGGCTATAATTCACCCCTCCACTTT. It translates to CASSHEGYNSPLHF. Combining the CDR3 with reference TRBV7-2 and TRBJ1-6 gives the whole variable domain GAGVSQSPSNKVTEKGKDVELRCDPISGHTALYWYRQSLGQGLEFLIYFQGNSAPDKSGLPSDRFSAERTGGSVSTLTIQRTQQEDSAVYLCASSHEGYNSPLHFGNGTRLTVT.